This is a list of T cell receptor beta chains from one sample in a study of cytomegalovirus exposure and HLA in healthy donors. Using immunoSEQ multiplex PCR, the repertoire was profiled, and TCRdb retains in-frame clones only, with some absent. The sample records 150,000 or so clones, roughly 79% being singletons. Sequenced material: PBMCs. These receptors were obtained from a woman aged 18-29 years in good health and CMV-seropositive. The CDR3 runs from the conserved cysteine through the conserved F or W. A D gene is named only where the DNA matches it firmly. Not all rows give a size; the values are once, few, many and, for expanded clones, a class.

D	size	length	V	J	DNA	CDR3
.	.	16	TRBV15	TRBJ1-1	TGTGCCACCAGCGAGGGGGGGTGGGGGGGAAGCACTGAAGCTTTCTTT	CATSEGGWGGSTEAFF
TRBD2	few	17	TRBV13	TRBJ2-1	TGTGCCAGCAGCTTGGGATTAAGTAGCGGGGGCCGCAATGAGCAGTTCTTC	CASSLGLSSGGRNEQFF
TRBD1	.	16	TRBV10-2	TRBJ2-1	TGCGCCAGCAGCGGTTTTGGGGACAGGGGAGAGGATGAGCAGTTCTTC	CASSGFGDRGEDEQFF
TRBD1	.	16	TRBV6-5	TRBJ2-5	TGTGCCAGCGGTTACTCGTTCCGACAGGGGGTTGAGACCCAGTACTTC	CASGYSFRQGVETQYF
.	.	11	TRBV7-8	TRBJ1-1	TGTGCCAGCAGTCTGAGGTCTGAAGCTTTCTTT	CASSLRSEAFF
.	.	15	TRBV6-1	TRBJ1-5	TGTGCCAGCAGTCCGCAGGCAGGGGGCAATCAGCCCCAGCATTTT	CASSPQAGGNQPQHF
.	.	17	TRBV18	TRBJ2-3	TGTGCCAGCTCACCTTATATTGGAGGGGCGGGCACAGATACGCAGTATTTT	CASSPYIGGAGTDTQYF
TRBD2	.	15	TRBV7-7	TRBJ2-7	TGTGCTAGCAGCCCCGCGGGGGGTTCGGCGCACGAGCAGTACTTC	CASSPAGGSAHEQYF
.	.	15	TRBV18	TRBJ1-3	TGTGCCAGCTCACTCCAGGGCAACTCTGGAAACACCATATATTTT	CASSLQGNSGNTIYF
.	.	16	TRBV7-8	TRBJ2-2	TGTGCCAGCAGCTCCGCGGGGATGGCTCGGACCGGGGAGCTGTTTTTT	CASSSAGMARTGELFF
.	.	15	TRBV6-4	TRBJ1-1	TGTGCCAGCAGTGAATCCGGGGGGTTGGGGACTGAAGCTTTCTTT	CASSESGGLGTEAFF
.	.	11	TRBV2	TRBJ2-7	TGTGCCAGCAGTCGAGATTACGAGCAGTACTTC	CASSRDYEQYF
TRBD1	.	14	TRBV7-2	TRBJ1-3	TGTGCCAGCAGCTTGGGACAGGCTGGAAACACCATATATTTT	CASSLGQAGNTIYF
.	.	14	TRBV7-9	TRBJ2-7	TGTGCCAGCAGCCACAGGGTCTATGGCCACGAGCAGTACTTC	CASSHRVYGHEQYF
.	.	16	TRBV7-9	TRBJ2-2	TGTGCCAGCAGCTCCGACAGGACCTCCAACACCGGGGAGCTGTTTTTT	CASSSDRTSNTGELFF
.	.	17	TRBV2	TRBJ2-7	TGTGCCAGCAGTGAAAGTCCGGGGGAAGCTATCTCCTACGAGCAGTACTTC	CASSESPGEAISYEQYF
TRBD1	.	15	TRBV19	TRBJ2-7	TGTGCCAGTAGTCCCGCCGGGACAGGAGCCTACGAGCAGTACTTC	CASSPAGTGAYEQYF
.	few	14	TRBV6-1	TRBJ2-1	TGTGCCAGCACCGCGGGGCCAGCGTCCGATGAGCAGTTCTTC	CASTAGPASDEQFF
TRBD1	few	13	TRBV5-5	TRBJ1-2	TGTGCCAGCAGCTGGGACAGGGCGTATGGCTACACCTTC	CASSWDRAYGYTF
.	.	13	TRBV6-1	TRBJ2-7	TGTGCCAGCATAGACTACCCTATCGAGGAGCAGTACTTC	CASIDYPIEEQYF
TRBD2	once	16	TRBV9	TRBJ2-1	TGTGCCAGCAGCGTAGAGACTAGCGCCGGAGACAATGAGCAGTTCTTC	CASSVETSAGDNEQFF
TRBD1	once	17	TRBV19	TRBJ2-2	TGTGCCAGTAGTACCCTGACAGGGGAGAAGAACACCGGGGAGCTGTTTTTT	CASSTLTGEKNTGELFF
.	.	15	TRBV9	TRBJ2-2	TGTGCCAGCAGCGTAGCTGTCACTTCCACCGGGGAGCTGTTTTTT	CASSVAVTSTGELFF
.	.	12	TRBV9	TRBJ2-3	TGTGCCAGCAGCCCGGGCACAGATACGCAGTATTTT	CASSPGTDTQYF
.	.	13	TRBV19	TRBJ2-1	TGTGCCAGTAGTAGCGGGGTCTACAATGAGCAGTTCTTC	CASSSGVYNEQFF
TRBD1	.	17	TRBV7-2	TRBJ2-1	TGTGCCAGCAGCTCCCAACATTACGGGACAGAGAACAATGAGCAGTTCTTC	CASSSQHYGTENNEQFF
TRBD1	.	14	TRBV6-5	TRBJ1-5	TGTGCCAGCAGCCGAGGACAGGGGTATCAGCCCCAGCATTTT	CASSRGQGYQPQHF
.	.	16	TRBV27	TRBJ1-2	TGTGCCAGCAGTCTCTCCTCGGGAAGCCTACTGAGGGGCTACACCTTC	CASSLSSGSLLRGYTF
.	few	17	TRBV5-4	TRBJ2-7	TGTGCCAGCAGCTTGGGGATCGGCTCTCCCAGGCCCAACGAGCAGTACTTC	CASSLGIGSPRPNEQYF
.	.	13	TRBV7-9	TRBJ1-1	TGTGCCAGCAGCGCTCAGGAGAACACTGAAGCTTTCTTT	CASSAQENTEAFF
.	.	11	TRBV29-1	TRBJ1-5	TGCAGCGTCATAACGACGGGACACCAGCATTTT	CSVITTGHQHF
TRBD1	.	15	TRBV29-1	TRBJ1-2	TGCAGCGCTGGCCGGTCCGGGACCGCAGGGGGTGGCTACACCTTC	CSAGRSGTAGGGYTF
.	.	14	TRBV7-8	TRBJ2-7	TGTGCCAGCACAACCAGACTCGGGGGCTACGAGCAGTACTTC	CASTTRLGGYEQYF
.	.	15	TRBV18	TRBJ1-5	TGTGCCAGCTCACCCTGGCCTCATCGAAATCAGCCCCAGCATTTT	CASSPWPHRNQPQHF
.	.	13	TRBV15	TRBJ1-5	TGTGCCACCGCCCAGGACAGTAATCAGCCCCAGCATTTT	CATAQDSNQPQHF
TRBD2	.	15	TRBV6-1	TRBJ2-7	TGTGCCAGCAGTGAAGCACGGGGGGGACCCTACGAGCAGTACTTC	CASSEARGGPYEQYF
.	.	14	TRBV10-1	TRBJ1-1	TGCGCCAGAGAGACAGGAAAATGTTCGGGTGAAGCTTTCTTT	CARETGKCSGEAFF
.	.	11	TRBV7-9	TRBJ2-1	TGTGCCAGCAGCCCCACACCAGAGCAGTTCTTC	CASSPTPEQFF
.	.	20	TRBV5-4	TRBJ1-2	TGTGCCAGCAGCTTGGTCCAGGGAATGCGTCTTCGGGAGGCTAACTATGGCTACACCTTC	CASSLVQGMRLREANYGYTF
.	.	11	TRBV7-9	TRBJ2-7	TGTTCCAGCAGCCGCAGCTACGAGCAGTACTTC	CSSSRSYEQYF
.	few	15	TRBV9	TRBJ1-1	TGTGCCAGCGCCAGGACAGAAATAGAGAGTTCTGAAGCTTTCTTT	CASARTEIESSEAFF
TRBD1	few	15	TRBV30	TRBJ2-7	TGTGCCTGGAGAGACCCGGGACAGCTACACTACGAGCAGTACTTC	CAWRDPGQLHYEQYF
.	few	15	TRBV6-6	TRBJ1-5	TGTGCCAGCAGTTACCTACAGGGCGGCAATCAGCCCCAGCATTTT	CASSYLQGGNQPQHF
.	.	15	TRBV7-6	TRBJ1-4	TGTGCCAGCAGCTTAGGATTGGGAGGCAGGGAAAAACTGTTTTTT	CASSLGLGGREKLFF
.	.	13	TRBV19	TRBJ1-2	TGTGCCAGTAGAGAACAAACTAACTATGGCTACACCTTC	CASREQTNYGYTF
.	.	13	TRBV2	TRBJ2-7	TGTGCCAGCAGTGGGACAGCCTCCTACGAGCAGTACTTC	CASSGTASYEQYF
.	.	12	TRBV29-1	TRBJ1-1	TGCAGCGTCCAAAACAGGGAGACTGAAGCTTTCTTT	CSVQNRETEAFF
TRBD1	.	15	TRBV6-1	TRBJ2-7	TGTGCCAGCAGAAACGATCGGGACAGGGTCGACGAGCAGTACTTC	CASRNDRDRVDEQYF
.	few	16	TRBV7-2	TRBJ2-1	TGTGCCAGCAGCTTCATGTCAGGGAGGACTTACAATGAGCAGTTCTTC	CASSFMSGRTYNEQFF
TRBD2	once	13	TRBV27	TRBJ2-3	TGTGCCAGTGCGGGGGGTGTTGGGGATACGCAGTATTTT	CASAGGVGDTQYF
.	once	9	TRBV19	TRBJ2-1	TGTGCCACCCTCAATGAGCAGTTCTTC	CATLNEQFF